This TCR beta chain derives from a study of beta chain features in type 1 diabetes. Overall study context: Sorted cells examined across all samples numbered around 100 million. Points from the study as a whole: A PCR bias possibly favoring shorter templates would apply equally to patients and controls. When Type 1 diabetes patients were examined, their TCRB CDR3s proved moderately but significantly shorter in all four CD4+ subsets.

This clone has just a few counts. Its antigen remains unidentified. The whole isolated RNA underwent reverse transcription, so sequencing captured expressed TCRB transcripts. Clones were read by immunoSEQ multiplex PCR, and TCRdb kept only the in-frame ones, dropping some. This table has 680,000 or so clones, 13% appearing once. Sequenced: naive CD4+ T cells from blood. This receptor was identified in a man younger than 30 with type 1 diabetes.

CDR3 DNA sequence: TGTGCCAGCAGTCCCCCGGCTGGATCCTACGAGCAGTACTTC. It translates to CASSPPAGSYEQYF. The genes are TRBV28 and TRBJ2-7; D is undetermined. V shed 5 bases and J shed 1 base, with 12 bases lying between them. CDR3 length equals 14 residues. Germline V CDR1 and CDR2: MDHEN, SYDVKM. Full variable domain (remainder filled in from reference TRBV28 and TRBJ2-7): DVKVTQSSRYLVKRTGEKVFLECVQDMDHENMFWYRQDPGLGLRLIYFSYDVKMKEKGDIPEGYSVSREKKERFSLILESASTNQTSMYLCASSPPAGSYEQYFGPGTRLTVT.